This T cell receptor (beta chain) emerged from a study of blood T cells in healthy people across ages. The sample holds many counts of this clonotype. The J segment lost 1 base and the V segment lost 2 bases, leaving 3 bases of the junction unmatched. This CDR3 comprises 16 residues. Germline V lookup: CDR1 SGHRS, CDR2 YFSETQ. The second PCR ran roughly 7 to 12 cycles with a sample-barcoded 5' primer and J-beta primers. TCRdb recomputed calls from the 5' RACE reads with MiXCR, one row per CDR3 protein. The data contain 1 million to 1.2 million distinct CDR3 sequences, more than 30% of them singletons.

The chain couples TRBV5-1 to TRBJ2-1, with 10 bases lining up with TRBD2. Sequencing was performed on blood. This TCR derives from a young man in good health. CDR3 residues: CASSLPLAGSYNEQFF. CDR3 in DNA: TGCGCCAGCAGCTTACCACTAGCGGGATCCTACAATGAGCAGTTCTTC.